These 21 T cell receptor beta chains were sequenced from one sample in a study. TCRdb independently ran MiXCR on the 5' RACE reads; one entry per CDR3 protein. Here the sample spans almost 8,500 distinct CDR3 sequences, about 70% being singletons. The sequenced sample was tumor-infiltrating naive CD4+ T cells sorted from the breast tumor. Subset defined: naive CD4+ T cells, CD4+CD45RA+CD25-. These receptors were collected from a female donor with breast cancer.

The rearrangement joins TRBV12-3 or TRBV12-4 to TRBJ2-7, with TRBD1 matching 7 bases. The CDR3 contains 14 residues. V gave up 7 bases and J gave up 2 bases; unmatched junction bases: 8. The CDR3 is CASTQTGSAYEQYF. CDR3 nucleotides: TGTGCCAGCACCCAGACAGGGTCGGCCTACGAGCAGTACTTC.

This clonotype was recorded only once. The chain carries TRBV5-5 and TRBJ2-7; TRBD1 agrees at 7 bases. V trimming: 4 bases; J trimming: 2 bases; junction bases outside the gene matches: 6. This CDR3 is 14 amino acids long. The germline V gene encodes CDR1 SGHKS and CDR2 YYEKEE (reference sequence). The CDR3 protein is CASSPGTATYEQYF. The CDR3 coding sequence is TGTGCCAGCAGCCCCGGGACAGCCACCTACGAGCAGTACTTC.

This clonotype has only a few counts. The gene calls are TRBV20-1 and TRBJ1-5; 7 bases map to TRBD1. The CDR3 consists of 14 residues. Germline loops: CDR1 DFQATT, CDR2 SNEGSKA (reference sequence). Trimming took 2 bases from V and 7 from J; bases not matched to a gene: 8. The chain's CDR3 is CSARQGGAGQPQHF. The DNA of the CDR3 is TGCAGTGCTAGACAAGGGGGCGCAGGGCAGCCCCAGCATTTT.

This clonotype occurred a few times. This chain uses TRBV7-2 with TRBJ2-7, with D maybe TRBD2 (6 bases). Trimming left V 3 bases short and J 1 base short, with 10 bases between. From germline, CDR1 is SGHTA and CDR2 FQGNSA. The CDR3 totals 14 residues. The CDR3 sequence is CASSLGTLSYEQYF. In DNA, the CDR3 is TGTGCCAGCAGCTTGGGGACTCTATCCTACGAGCAGTACTTC.

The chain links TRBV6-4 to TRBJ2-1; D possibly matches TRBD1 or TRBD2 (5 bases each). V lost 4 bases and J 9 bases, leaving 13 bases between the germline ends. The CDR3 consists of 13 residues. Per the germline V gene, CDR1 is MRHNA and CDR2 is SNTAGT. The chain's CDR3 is CASSAAGGTEQFF. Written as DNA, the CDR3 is TGTGCCAGCAGTGCGGCTGGGGGAACTGAGCAGTTCTTC.

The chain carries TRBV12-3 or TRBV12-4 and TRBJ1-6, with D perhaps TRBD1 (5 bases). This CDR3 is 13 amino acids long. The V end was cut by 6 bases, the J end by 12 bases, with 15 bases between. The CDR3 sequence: CASRTAHGGPLHF. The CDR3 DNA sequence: TGTGCCAGCAGGACAGCTCATGGTGGACCCCTCCACTTT.

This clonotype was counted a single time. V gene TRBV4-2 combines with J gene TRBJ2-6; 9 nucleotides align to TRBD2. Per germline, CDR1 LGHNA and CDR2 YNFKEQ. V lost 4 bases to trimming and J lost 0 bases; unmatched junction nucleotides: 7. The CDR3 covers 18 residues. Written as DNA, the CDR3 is TGTGCCAGCAGCCCCCTAGCGGGATTCAGCTCTGGGGCCAACGTCCTGACTTTC. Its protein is CASSPLAGFSSGANVLTF.

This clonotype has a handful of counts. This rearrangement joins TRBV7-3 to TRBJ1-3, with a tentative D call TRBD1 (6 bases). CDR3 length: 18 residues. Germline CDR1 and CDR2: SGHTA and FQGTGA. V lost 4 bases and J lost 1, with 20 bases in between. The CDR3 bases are TGTGCCAGCAGCTACCCCCCCCGAACAGGGCTTTCTGGAAACACCATATATTTT. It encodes CASSYPPRTGLSGNTIYF.

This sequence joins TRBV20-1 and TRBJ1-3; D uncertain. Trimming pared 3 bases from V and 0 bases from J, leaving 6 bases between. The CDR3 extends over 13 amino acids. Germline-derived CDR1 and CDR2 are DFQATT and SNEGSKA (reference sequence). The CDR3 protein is CSASASSGNTIYF. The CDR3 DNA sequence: TGCAGTGCTAGCGCCAGCTCTGGAAACACCATATATTTT.

CDR3 in amino acids: CASRRSSGGRYEQYF. For the CDR3, the DNA is TGTGCCAGCAGACGTTCTAGCGGGGGGCGATACGAGCAGTACTTC. The V call is TRBV11-3, the J call TRBJ2-7; TRBD2 matches 11 bases. The germline CDR1 and CDR2 sequences are SGHNT and YENEEA. The trim removed 6 bases at V and 4 bases at J, leaving 8 bases unmatched. The CDR3 covers 15 residues. Based on the CDR3 plus reference TRBV11-3 and TRBJ2-7, the full variable domain is EAGVVQSPRYKIIEKKQPVAFWCNPISGHNTLYWYLQNLGQGPELLIRYENEEAVDDSQLPKDRFSAERLKGVDSTLKIQPAELGDSAVYLCASRRSSGGRYEQYFGPGTRLTVT.

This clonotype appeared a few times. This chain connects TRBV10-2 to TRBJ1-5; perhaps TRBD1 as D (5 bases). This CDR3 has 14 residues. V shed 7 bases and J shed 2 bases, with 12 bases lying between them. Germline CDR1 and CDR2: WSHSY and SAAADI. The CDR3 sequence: CASTSGEGNQPQHF. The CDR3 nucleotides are TGCGCCAGCACTTCGGGGGAGGGCAATCAGCCCCAGCATTTT.

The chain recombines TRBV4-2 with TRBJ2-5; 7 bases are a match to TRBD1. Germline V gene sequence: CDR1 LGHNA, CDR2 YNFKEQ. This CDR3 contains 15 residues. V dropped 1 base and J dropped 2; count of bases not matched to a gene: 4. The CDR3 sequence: CASSQGDRFQETQYF. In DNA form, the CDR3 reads TGTGCCAGCAGCCAAGGGGACAGATTTCAAGAGACCCAGTACTTC.

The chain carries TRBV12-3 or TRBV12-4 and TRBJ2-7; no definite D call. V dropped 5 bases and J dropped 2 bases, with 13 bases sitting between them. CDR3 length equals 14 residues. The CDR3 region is CASSHSTLAYEQYF. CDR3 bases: TGTGCCAGCAGTCACTCCACCCTGGCCTACGAGCAGTACTTC.

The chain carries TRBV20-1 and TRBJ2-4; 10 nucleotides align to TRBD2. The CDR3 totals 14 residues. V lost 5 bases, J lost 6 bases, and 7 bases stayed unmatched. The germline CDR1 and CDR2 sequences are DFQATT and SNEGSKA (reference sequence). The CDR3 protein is CSAGPRTSGNIQYF. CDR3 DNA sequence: TGCAGTGCTGGACCCAGGACTAGCGGAAACATTCAGTACTTC.

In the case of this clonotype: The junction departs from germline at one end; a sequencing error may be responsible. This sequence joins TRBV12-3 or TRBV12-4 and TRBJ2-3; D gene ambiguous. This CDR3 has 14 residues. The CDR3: CASSSGPLMWRLDF. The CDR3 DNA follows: TGTGCCAGCAGTTCCGGACCGCTCATGTGGCGGTTGGATTTT.

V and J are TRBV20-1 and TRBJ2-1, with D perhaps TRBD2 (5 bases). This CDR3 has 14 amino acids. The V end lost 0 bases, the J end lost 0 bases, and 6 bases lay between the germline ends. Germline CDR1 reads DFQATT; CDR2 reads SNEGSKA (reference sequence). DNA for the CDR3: TGCAGTGCTAGAGACGGGAACTCCTACAATGAGCAGTTCTTC. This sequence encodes CSARDGNSYNEQFF.

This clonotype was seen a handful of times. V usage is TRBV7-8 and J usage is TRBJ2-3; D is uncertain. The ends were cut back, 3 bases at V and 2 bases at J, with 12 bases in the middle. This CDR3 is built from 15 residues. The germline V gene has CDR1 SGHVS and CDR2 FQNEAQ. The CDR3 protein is CASSFRLGYTDTQYF. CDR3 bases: TGTGCCAGCAGCTTCCGTCTAGGATACACAGATACGCAGTATTTT.

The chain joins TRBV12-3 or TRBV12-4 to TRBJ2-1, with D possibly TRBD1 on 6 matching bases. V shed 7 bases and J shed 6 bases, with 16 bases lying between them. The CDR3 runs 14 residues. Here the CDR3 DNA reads TGTGCCAGCAAACCGGGACAACTCTTCAATGAGCAGTTCTTC. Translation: CASKPGQLFNEQFF.

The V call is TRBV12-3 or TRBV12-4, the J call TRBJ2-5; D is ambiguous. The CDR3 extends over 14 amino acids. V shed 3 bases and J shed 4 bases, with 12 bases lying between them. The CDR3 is CASSFARPIETQYF. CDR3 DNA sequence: TGTGCCAGCAGTTTTGCCCGGCCAATAGAGACCCAGTACTTC.

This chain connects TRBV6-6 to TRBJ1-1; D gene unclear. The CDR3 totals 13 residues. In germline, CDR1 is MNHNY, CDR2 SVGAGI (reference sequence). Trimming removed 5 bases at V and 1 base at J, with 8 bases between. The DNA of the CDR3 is TGTGCCAGCAGTCAAGACCCGAACACTGAAGCTTTCTTT. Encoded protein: CASSQDPNTEAFF.

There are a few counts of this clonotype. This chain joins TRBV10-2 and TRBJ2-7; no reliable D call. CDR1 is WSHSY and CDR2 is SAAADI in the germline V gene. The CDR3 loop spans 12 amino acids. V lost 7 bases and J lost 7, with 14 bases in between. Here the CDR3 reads CASNQPAGEQYF. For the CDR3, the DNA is TGCGCCAGCAACCAGCCCGCTGGGGAGCAGTACTTC.